The sequence of this TCR beta chain was determined in a study of cytomegalovirus exposure and HLA in healthy donors. About the study: There were 90 million to 140 million unique TCR beta sequences, drawn from 180 million or so T cells, in an earlier analysis. Out of 350 to 400 genotyped donors, about 84% belonged to the Caucasian-associated ancestry cluster.

PCR primers comprised 60 Vbeta and 13 Jbeta primers. Per the study methods: As a later analysis found, there were 60 million to 90 million unique TCR beta chains, of which roughly 11 million were shared. The data were produced by immunoSEQ multiplex PCR, yet TCRdb's version contains in-frame clones alone and is incomplete. The V and J calls and clone size come from that table; D and trimming were worked out from the DNA. The sample lists approximately 150,000 clones, approximately 84% seen once, with approximately 9.7% in the top ten. CDR1 GTSNPN and CDR2 SVGIG come from the germline V gene (reference sequence). Trimming cost V 4 bases and J 7 bases; bases outside gene matches: 7. The CDR3 extends over 13 amino acids. Likely unrecorded immune exposures existed in these nominally healthy donors. This clone was counted a single time.

This sequence joins TRBV30 and TRBJ2-1; the match to TRBD2 covers 7 bases. This TCR derives from a woman aged 55-70 years in good health and CMV-seropositive. The sequenced material came from PBMCs. Here the CDR3 reads CAWKWGGVNEQFF. CDR3 DNA sequence: TGTGCCTGGAAATGGGGGGGGGTAAATGAGCAGTTCTTC.